Listed here are 3 T cell receptor beta chains from one sample, sequenced in a study of OX40 agonist ivuxolimab in advanced cancers. Using immunoSEQ multiplex PCR, the repertoire was profiled, and TCRdb retains in-frame clones only, with some absent. The table shows about 40,000 clones, with over 80% occurring only once. The sequencing used CD4+ or CD8+ T cells sorted from blood, collected in a trial of the OX40 agonist ivuxolimab. These receptors came from an adult with an advanced solid tumor such as melanoma, head and neck, liver or kidney cancer.

This rearrangement joins TRBV6-5 to TRBJ2-7, with a possible D match to TRBD1 (5 bases). The CDR3 is 13 amino acids. Looked up from germline, CDR1 is MNHEY and CDR2 is SVGAGI. V was cut by 0 bases and J by 2 bases, with 5 bases left in between. As DNA, the CDR3 is TGTGCCAGCAGTTACTCGACAGCCTACGAGCAGTACTTC. Amino acids: CASSYSTAYEQYF.

This clone was detected only a few times. V usage is TRBV13 and J usage is TRBJ2-1; D not certain. Trimming took 3 bases from V and 9 from J, leaving 6 bases between them. CDR1 is PRHDT, CDR2 FYEKMQ, per germline (reference sequence). CDR3 size: 11 residues. CDR3 DNA sequence: TGTGCCAGCAGCTTGGGCGGTGAGCAGTTCTTC. Encoded protein: CASSLGGEQFF.

The rearrangement joins TRBV19 to TRBJ2-7; D possibly corresponds to TRBD2 (6 bases). CDR3 length equals 13 residues. V was trimmed by 4 bases and J by 4 bases, leaving 11 bases between them. From germline, CDR1 is LNHDA and CDR2 SQIVND (reference sequence). The CDR3 spells CASSRYAGYEQYF. CDR3 in DNA: TGTGCCAGTAGTAGGTATGCGGGGTACGAGCAGTACTTC.